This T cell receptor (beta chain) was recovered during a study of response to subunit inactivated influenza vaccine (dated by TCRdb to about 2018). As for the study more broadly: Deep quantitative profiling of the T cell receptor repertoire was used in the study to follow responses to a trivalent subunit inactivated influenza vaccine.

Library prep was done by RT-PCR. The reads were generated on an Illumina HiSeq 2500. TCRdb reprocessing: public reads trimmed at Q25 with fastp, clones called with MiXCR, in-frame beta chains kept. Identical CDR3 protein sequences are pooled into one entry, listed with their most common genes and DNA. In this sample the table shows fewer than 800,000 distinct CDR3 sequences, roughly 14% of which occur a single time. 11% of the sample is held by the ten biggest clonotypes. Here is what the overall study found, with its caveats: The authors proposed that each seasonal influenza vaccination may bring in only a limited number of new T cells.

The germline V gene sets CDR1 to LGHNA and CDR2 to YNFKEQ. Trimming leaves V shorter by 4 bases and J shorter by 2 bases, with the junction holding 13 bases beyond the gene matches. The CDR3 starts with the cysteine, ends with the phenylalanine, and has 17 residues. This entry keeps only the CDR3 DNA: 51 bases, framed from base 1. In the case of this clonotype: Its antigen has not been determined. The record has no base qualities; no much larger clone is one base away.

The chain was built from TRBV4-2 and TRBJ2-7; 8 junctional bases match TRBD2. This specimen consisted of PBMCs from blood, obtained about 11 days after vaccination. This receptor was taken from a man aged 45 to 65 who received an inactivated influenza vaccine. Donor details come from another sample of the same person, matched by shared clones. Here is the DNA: TGTGCCAGCAGCCCAGGTAGAGGTAGCGGGGAAGCCTACGAGCAGTACTTC. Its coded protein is CASSPGRGSGEAYEQYF.